A selection of T cell receptor beta chains follows, all from one sample in a study of T cells in Graves' hyperthyroidism and ophthalmopathy. A single record per CDR3 protein comes from TCRdb applying MiXCR to the multiplex PCR reads. Of approximately 600,000 distinct CDR3 sequences in the sample, roughly 15% were seen once. The material sequenced was blood. The receptors here all came from a woman younger than 45 with Graves' hyperthyroidism. CDR3s include the opening cysteine and the closing phenylalanine or tryptophan. D genes are given only for firm matches. Only part of the rows carry a size: once, few, many, or a class if the clone is expanded.

v_gene	j_gene	abundance	d_gene	CDR3nt	CDR3aa
TRBV20-1	TRBJ2-7	NA	TRBD2	TGCAGTGCTAGAAGAGTAGCGGGAACCTACGAGCAGTACTTC	CSARRVAGTYEQYF
TRBV20-1	TRBJ2-7	NA	TRBD2	TGCAGTGCTATAGGACTAGCGGGAGACGAGCAGTACTTC	CSAIGLAGDEQYF
TRBV11-3	TRBJ2-7	NA	TRBD2	TGTGCCAGCAGCTTGGGGCCTAGGGAAGCGGGAGTTTACGAGCAGTACTTC	CASSLGPREAGVYEQYF
TRBV11-2	TRBJ1-1	few	TRBD1	TGTGCCAGCAGCTCCTCAGGGGGCGGGAGTGAAGCTTTCTTT	CASSSSGGGSEAFF
TRBV27	TRBJ1-4	few	TRBD1	TGTGCCAGCAGCATCACAGGGGGCGGTGAAAAACTGTTTTTT	CASSITGGGEKLFF
TRBV4-3	TRBJ2-7	NA	TRBD1	TGCGCCAGCAGCCAAGATAGGCAGGGGGAAGAGCAGTACTTC	CASSQDRQGEEQYF
TRBV12-3/TRBV12-4	TRBJ2-3	NA	NA	TGTGCCAGCAGTTTAGTCGTGCACACAGATACGCAGTATTTT	CASSLVVHTDTQYF
TRBV6-1	TRBJ2-4	NA	NA	TGTGCCAGCAGTGAATTCGGGTCCCTAGCCAAAAACATTCAGTACTTC	CASSEFGSLAKNIQYF
TRBV28	TRBJ2-7	NA	NA	TGTGCCAGCGTCCATCGGGGCGGAGGTTTTGGGGAGCAGTACTTC	CASVHRGGGFGEQYF
TRBV11-2	TRBJ1-1	few	NA	TGTGCCAGCAGCTTAGAGGGCCGGGCGAACACTGAAGCTTTCTTT	CASSLEGRANTEAFF
TRBV10-2	TRBJ2-1	NA	NA	TGCGCCAGCAGGCAACGGGAAAGCTCCTACAATGAGCAGTTCTTC	CASRQRESSYNEQFF
TRBV5-1	TRBJ1-5	many	NA	TGCGCCAGCAGCACACAGGGCGGGGGCCAGCCCCAGCATTTT	CASSTQGGGQPQHF
TRBV10-3	TRBJ1-1	many	NA	TGTGCCATCAGTGAAGCGGAAGGAGGCACTGAAGCTTTCTTT	CAISEAEGGTEAFF
TRBV2	TRBJ2-3	NA	TRBD2	TGTGCCAGCAGTGACGCCCGACCAGCGGGGGGTTACCTGGACACAGATACGCAGTATTTT	CASSDARPAGGYLDTDTQYF
TRBV2	TRBJ1-5	many	NA	TGTGCCAGCAGTCCGAACGGGAGGGGCAATCAGCCCCAGCATTTT	CASSPNGRGNQPQHF
TRBV19	TRBJ2-2	NA	NA	TGTGCCAGTAGTGGAGGGCGCGATTGGACCGGGGAGCTGTTTTTT	CASSGGRDWTGELFF
TRBV27	TRBJ2-7	NA	NA	TGTGCCAGCCGAGTGGGGCAGTCCCGCTCCTACGAGCAGTACTTC	CASRVGQSRSYEQYF
TRBV5-1	TRBJ2-7	many	NA	TGCGCCAGCAGCGGCCGGGACGCTTCCTACGAGCAGTACTTC	CASSGRDASYEQYF
TRBV27	TRBJ2-2	many	TRBD2	TGTGCCAGCAGTTTAACGGGACTAGCGGCGGCGAACACCGGGGAGCTGTTTTTT	CASSLTGLAAANTGELFF
TRBV18	TRBJ1-1	few	NA	TGTGCCAGCTCACCCGCCAGCCTTGAAGCTTTCTTT	CASSPASLEAFF
TRBV19	TRBJ2-3	few	NA	TGTGCCAGTAGTAGGCGGGCGGGGTCCAGCACAGATACGCAGTATTTT	CASSRRAGSSTDTQYF
TRBV6-1	TRBJ1-1	many	TRBD1	TGTGCCAGCAGGCGGGGGACAGGGAAAGCTTTCTTT	CASRRGTGKAFF
TRBV6-2/TRBV6-3	TRBJ2-1	NA	NA	TGTGCCAGCAGTTATATTAGTGTCGTCAATGAGCAGTTCTTC	CASSYISVVNEQFF
TRBV6-1	TRBJ1-6	many	TRBD1	TGTGCCAGCAGCAGACAGGGTTCGGGTAATTCACCCCTCCACTTT	CASSRQGSGNSPLHF
TRBV5-1	TRBJ1-2	many	NA	TGCGCCAGCAGCCAGGAGACCTATGGCTACACCTTC	CASSQETYGYTF
TRBV12-3/TRBV12-4	TRBJ2-7	many	NA	TGTGCCAGCAGAGGAGGGCCTAACTCCTACGAGCAGTACTTC	CASRGGPNSYEQYF
TRBV28	TRBJ2-1	many	NA	TGTGCCAGCAGTGCCGTAACCATCAGGCCCTACAATGAGCAGTTCTTC	CASSAVTIRPYNEQFF
TRBV7-8	TRBJ1-5	many	TRBD1	TGTGCCAGCAGCTTAAGGGACAGCTTGCCGGGAGGCAATCAGCCCCAGCATTTT	CASSLRDSLPGGNQPQHF
TRBV11-2	TRBJ1-2	many	NA	TGTGCCAGCAGCTTAGTTGACCACTATGGCTACACCTTC	CASSLVDHYGYTF
TRBV7-2	TRBJ2-1	few	TRBD2	TGTGCCAGCAGCTTAGCGCAGCTAGCGGGATACCACAATGAGCAGTTCTTC	CASSLAQLAGYHNEQFF
TRBV14	TRBJ2-7	NA	TRBD1	TGTGCCAGCAGCCCCGCCGGGACAGGGACGAACGAGCAGTACTTC	CASSPAGTGTNEQYF
TRBV29-1	TRBJ2-1	few	TRBD2	TGCAGCGTGGGAGGGAGGAACAATGAGCAGTTCTTC	CSVGGRNNEQFF
TRBV10-3	TRBJ2-5	many	TRBD1	TGTGCCATCAGTGAGTCGGGACAGGGCAGACAGTACTTC	CAISESGQGRQYF
TRBV12-3/TRBV12-4	TRBJ2-5	many	TRBD2	TGTGCCAGCAGACCCCTAGCGGGAGATCGAGAGACCCAGTACTTC	CASRPLAGDRETQYF
TRBV2	TRBJ1-1	many	NA	TGTGCCAGCAGCGCCGGACGAATACAGACTGAAGCTTTCTTT	CASSAGRIQTEAFF
TRBV7-3	TRBJ1-2	NA	NA	TGTGCCAGCAGTAACAGGTACTATGGCTACACCTTC	CASSNRYYGYTF
TRBV5-4	TRBJ1-2	NA	NA	TGTGCCAGCAGCACGACGGTGGTCTATGGCTACACCTTC	CASSTTVVYGYTF
TRBV3-1	TRBJ1-4	many	TRBD1	TGTGCCAGCAGCCAAGTTTACAGGGGGCAAAAACTGTTTTTT	CASSQVYRGQKLFF
TRBV6-1	TRBJ1-1	few	TRBD1	TGTGCCAGCAGCCGCGCCGGGACAGGGATTGACACTGAAGCTTTCTTT	CASSRAGTGIDTEAFF
TRBV28	TRBJ2-7	many	NA	TGTGCCAGCAGTTCCCCGGGCCTTGCCTACGAGCAGTACTTC	CASSSPGLAYEQYF
TRBV7-2	TRBJ2-4	NA	NA	TGTGCCAGCAGCTTAGGTGGGAATACCAAAAACATTCAGTACTTC	CASSLGGNTKNIQYF
TRBV7-9	TRBJ2-7	few	NA	TGTGCCAGCAGCTTACAGGGTCCGGCCGGAGGCTACGAGCAGTACTTC	CASSLQGPAGGYEQYF
TRBV6-9	TRBJ2-4	NA	NA	TGTGCCAGCAGTTATAGCCAGGGTTGGAACATTCAGTACTTC	CASSYSQGWNIQYF
TRBV5-6	TRBJ2-7	NA	TRBD2	TGTGCCAGCAGCTGGAGCGGGAGCAGGCGTGAGCAGTACTTC	CASSWSGSRREQYF